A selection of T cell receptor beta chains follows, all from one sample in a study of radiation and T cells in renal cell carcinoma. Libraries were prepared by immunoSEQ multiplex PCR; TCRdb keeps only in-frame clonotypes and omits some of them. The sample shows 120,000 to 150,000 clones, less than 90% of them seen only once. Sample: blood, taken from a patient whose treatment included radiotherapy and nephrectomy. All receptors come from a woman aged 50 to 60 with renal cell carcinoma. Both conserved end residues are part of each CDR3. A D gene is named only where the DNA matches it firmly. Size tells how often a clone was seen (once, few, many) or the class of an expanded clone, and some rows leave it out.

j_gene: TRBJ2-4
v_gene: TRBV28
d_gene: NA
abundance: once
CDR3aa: CASSLPRGFGKNIQYF
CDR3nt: TGTGCCAGCAGTTTACCCAGGGGTTTCGGCAAAAACATTCAGTACTTC

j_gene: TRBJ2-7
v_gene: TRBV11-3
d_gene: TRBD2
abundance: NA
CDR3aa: CASSLQTTSGGNEQYF
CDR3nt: TGTGCCAGCAGCCTACAAACGACTAGCGGGGGAAACGAGCAGTACTTC

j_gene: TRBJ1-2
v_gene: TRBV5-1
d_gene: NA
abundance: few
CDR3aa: CASSFGHGANYGYTF
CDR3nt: TGCGCCAGCAGCTTCGGACACGGGGCCAACTATGGCTACACCTTC

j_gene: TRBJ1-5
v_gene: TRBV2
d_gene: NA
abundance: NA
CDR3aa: CASSEQSNSNQPQHF
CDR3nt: TGTGCCAGCAGTGAACAGTCGAATAGCAATCAGCCCCAGCATTTT

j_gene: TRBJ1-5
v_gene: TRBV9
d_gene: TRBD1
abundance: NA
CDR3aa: CASSVGPRGDQPQHF
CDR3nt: TGTGCCAGCAGCGTAGGGCCCAGGGGGGATCAGCCCCAGCATTTT

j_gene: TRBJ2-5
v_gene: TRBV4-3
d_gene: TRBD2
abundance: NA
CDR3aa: CASSQTGLAFQETQYF
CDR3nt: TGCGCCAGCAGCCAAACGGGACTAGCTTTTCAAGAGACCCAGTACTTC

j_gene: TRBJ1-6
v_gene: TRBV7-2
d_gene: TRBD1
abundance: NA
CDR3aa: CASSDRDRGLASPLHF
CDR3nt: TGTGCCAGCAGCGACCGGGACAGGGGGCTGGCTTCACCCCTCCACTTT

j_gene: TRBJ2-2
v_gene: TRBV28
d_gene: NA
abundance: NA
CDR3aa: CASSLGRSNTGELFF
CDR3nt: TGTGCCAGCAGTTTGGGGAGGTCGAACACCGGGGAGCTGTTTTTT

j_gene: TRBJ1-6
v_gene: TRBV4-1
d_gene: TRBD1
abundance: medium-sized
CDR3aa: CASSQSTGTGDSPLHF
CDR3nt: TGCGCCAGCAGCCAGAGTACCGGGACAGGGGATTCACCCCTCCACTTT

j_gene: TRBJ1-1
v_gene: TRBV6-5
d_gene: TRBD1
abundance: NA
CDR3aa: CASRTGGTEAFF
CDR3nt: TGTGCCAGCAGGACAGGGGGCACTGAAGCTTTCTTT

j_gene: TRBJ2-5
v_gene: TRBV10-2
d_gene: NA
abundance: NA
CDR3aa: CASALEYQETQYF
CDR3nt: TGCGCCAGCGCCCTTGAGTACCAAGAGACCCAGTACTTC

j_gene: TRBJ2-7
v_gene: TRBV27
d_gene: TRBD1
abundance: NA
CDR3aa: CASSFTDRAGEQYF
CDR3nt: TGTGCCAGCAGTTTCACGGACAGGGCGGGCGAGCAGTACTTC

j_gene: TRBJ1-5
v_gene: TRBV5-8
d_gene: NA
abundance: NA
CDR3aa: CASSPQSNQPQHF
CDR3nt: TGTGCCAGCAGTCCCCAGAGCAATCAGCCCCAGCATTTT

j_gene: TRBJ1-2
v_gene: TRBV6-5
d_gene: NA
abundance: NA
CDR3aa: CASSYRAPRGYTF
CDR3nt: TGTGCCAGCAGTTACCGGGCCCCCAGAGGCTACACCTTC

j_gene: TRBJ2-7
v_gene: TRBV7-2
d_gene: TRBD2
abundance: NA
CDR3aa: CASSLSAGGPSEQYF
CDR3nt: TGTGCCAGCAGCTTATCAGCGGGAGGGCCTAGCGAGCAGTACTTC

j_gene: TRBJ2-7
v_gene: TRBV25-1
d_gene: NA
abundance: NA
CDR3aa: CASSELGPSYEQYF
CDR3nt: TGTGCCAGCAGTGAATTAGGCCCCTCCTACGAGCAGTACTTC

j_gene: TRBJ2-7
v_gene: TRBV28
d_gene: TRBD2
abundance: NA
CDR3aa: CASSPRLARTEVYF
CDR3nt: TGTGCCAGCAGTCCCCGACTAGCGCGTACCGAGGTGTACTTC

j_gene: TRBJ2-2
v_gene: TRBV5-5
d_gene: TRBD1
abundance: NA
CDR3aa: CASSFARGRAGELFF
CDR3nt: TGTGCCAGCAGCTTTGCCAGGGGGCGCGCCGGGGAGCTGTTTTTT

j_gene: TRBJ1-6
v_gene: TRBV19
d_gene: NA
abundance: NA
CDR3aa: CASSIDQDNNSPLHF
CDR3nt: TGTGCCAGTAGTATAGATCAAGATAATAATTCACCCCTCCACTTT

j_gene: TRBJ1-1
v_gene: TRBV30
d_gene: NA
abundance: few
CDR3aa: CAWIRLTEAFF
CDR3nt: TGTGCCTGGATCAGGCTCACTGAAGCTTTCTTT

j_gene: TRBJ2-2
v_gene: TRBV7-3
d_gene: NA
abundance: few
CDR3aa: CASSVKQGPGELFF
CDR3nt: TGTGCCAGCAGCGTAAAACAGGGCCCCGGGGAGCTGTTTTTT

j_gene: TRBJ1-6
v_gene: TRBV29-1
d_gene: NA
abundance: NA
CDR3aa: CSVGEGNSPLHF
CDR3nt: TGCAGCGTTGGAGAGGGGAATTCACCCCTCCACTTT

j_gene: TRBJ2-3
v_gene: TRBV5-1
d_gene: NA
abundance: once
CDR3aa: CASSPGPTDTQYF
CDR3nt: TGCGCCAGCAGCCCGGGCCCTACAGATACGCAGTATTTT

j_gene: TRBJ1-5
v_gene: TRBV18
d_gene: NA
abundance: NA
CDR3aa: CASSPDSNQPQHF
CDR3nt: TGTGCCAGCTCACCCGATAGCAATCAGCCCCAGCATTTT

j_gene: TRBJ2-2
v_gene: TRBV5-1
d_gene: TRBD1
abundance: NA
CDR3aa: CASSPGQGLAGELFF
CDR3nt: TGCGCCAGCAGCCCGGGACAGGGATTGGCCGGGGAGCTGTTTTTT

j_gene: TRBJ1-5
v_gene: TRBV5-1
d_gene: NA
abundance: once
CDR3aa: CASSLDSGQPQHF
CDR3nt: TGCGCCAGCAGCCTCGACAGTGGCCAGCCCCAGCATTTT

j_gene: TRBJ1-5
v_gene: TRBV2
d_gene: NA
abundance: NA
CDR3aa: CASSEMENSNQPQHF
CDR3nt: TGTGCCAGCAGTGAAATGGAGAATAGCAATCAGCCCCAGCATTTT

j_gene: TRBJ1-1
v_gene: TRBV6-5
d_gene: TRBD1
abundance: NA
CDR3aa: CASTTDRGIAEAFF
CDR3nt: TGTGCCAGCACGACAGACAGGGGAATCGCTGAAGCTTTCTTT

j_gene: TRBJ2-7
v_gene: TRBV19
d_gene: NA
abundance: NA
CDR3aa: CASSISRGYEQYF
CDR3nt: TGTGCCAGTAGTATTTCGAGGGGCTACGAGCAGTACTTC

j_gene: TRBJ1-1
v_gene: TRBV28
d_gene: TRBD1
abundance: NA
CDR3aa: CASRGQGGEAFF
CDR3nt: TGTGCCAGCAGGGGACAGGGGGGAGAAGCTTTCTTT

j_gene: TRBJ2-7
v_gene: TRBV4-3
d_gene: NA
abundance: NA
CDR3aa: CASSQEGTPSYEQYF
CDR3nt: TGCGCCAGCAGCCAAGAGGGGACTCCCTCCTACGAGCAGTACTTC

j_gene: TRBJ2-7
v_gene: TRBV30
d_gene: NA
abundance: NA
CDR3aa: CAWSVISSYEQYF
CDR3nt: TGTGCCTGGAGTGTAATTAGCTCCTACGAGCAGTACTTC